The rows below give T cell receptor beta chains drawn from one sample of a study of OX40 agonist ivuxolimab in advanced cancers. Using immunoSEQ multiplex PCR, the repertoire was profiled, and TCRdb retains in-frame clones only, with some absent. This table holds about 76,000 clones, 84% found once. This sample comprised CD4+ or CD8+ T cells sorted from blood, obtained in a trial of the OX40 agonist ivuxolimab. The receptors shown here come from an adult with an advanced solid tumor such as melanoma, head and neck, liver or kidney cancer. The CDR3 runs from the conserved cysteine through the conserved F or W. A D gene is named only where the DNA matches it firmly. Clone size is stated in some rows and not others, as once, few, many or a class when expanded.

few	TRBV27	TRBD1	TRBJ2-7	CASQVTGSSYEQYF	TGTGCCAGCCAGGTGACAGGGTCTTCCTACGAGCAGTACTTC
few	TRBV10-3	NA	TRBJ2-1	CAISGGQRERNEQFF	TGTGCCATCAGTGGGGGACAGCGGGAGAGGAATGAGCAGTTCTTC
NA	TRBV6-4	NA	TRBJ2-6	CASTPGGAGANVLTF	TGTGCCAGCACCCCTGGTGGCGCTGGGGCCAACGTCCTGACTTTC
NA	TRBV19	TRBD1	TRBJ1-1	CASRRRVGTGGIEAFF	TGTGCCAGCCGACGAAGGGTCGGGACAGGGGGAATTGAAGCTTTCTTT
NA	TRBV15	TRBD1	TRBJ2-5	CATSRADRGMGQYF	TGTGCCACCAGCAGAGCCGACAGGGGCATGGGCCAGTACTTC
NA	TRBV18	TRBD2	TRBJ2-1	CASSRSGNYNEQFF	TGTGCCAGCTCACGGAGCGGGAACTACAATGAGCAGTTCTTC
NA	TRBV11-2	TRBD1	TRBJ1-1	CASSFRTGRGEAFF	TGTGCCAGCAGCTTTCGGACAGGGAGGGGTGAAGCTTTCTTT
NA	TRBV6-5	TRBD1	TRBJ1-6	CASSYSSGTGISPLHF	TGTGCCAGCAGTTACTCGTCCGGGACAGGCATATCACCCCTCCACTTT
NA	TRBV11-3	TRBD1	TRBJ1-1	CASSVRQGAYTEAFF	TGTGCCAGCAGCGTAAGACAGGGGGCCTACACTGAAGCTTTCTTT
NA	TRBV7-2	TRBD2	TRBJ2-5	CASSPGWLAGFVETQYF	TGTGCCAGCAGCCCGGGTTGGTTAGCGGGATTTGTAGAGACCCAGTACTTC
NA	TRBV28	TRBD1	TRBJ2-7	CASNRGGQGDYEQYF	TGTGCCAGCAACCGCGGGGGACAGGGGGACTACGAGCAGTACTTC
NA	TRBV6-5	NA	TRBJ2-1	CASNAGFYNEQFF	TGTGCCAGCAATGCGGGGTTCTACAATGAGCAGTTCTTC
NA	TRBV7-9	NA	TRBJ2-5	CASSPLGGLETQYF	TGTGCCAGCTCGCCCCTTGGAGGTCTCGAGACCCAGTACTTC
few	TRBV9	NA	TRBJ1-6	CASSVDPRSSYNSPLHF	TGTGCCAGCAGCGTAGATCCGAGGAGCTCCTATAATTCACCCCTCCACTTT
NA	TRBV18	NA	TRBJ2-5	CASSPPSQNQETQYF	TGTGCCAGCTCACCACCGAGTCAGAACCAAGAGACCCAGTACTTC
NA	TRBV5-1	TRBD1	TRBJ2-7	CASSLQGAPYEQYF	TGCGCCAGCAGCTTACAGGGGGCCCCCTACGAGCAGTACTTC
NA	TRBV5-1	NA	TRBJ1-1	CASSLGLNTEAFF	TGCGCCAGCAGCTTGGGCCTGAACACTGAAGCTTTCTTT
NA	TRBV30	NA	TRBJ1-2	CAWSARGAYGYTF	TGTGCCTGGAGTGCAAGAGGGGCCTATGGCTACACCTTC
NA	TRBV10-3	NA	TRBJ1-1	CAISGGTEAFF	TGTGCCATCAGTGGGGGGACTGAAGCTTTCTTT
NA	TRBV10-2	NA	TRBJ1-5	CASSESHIVDQPQHF	TGCGCCAGCAGTGAGTCCCACATCGTCGATCAGCCCCAGCATTTT
NA	TRBV5-1	TRBD2	TRBJ2-2	CASSLGGGGTTGELFF	TGCGCCAGCAGCTTGGGGGGCGGGGGAACAACCGGGGAGCTGTTTTTT
few	TRBV28	NA	TRBJ1-5	CASSRDTYQPQHF	TGTGCCAGCAGCAGGGACACCTATCAGCCCCAGCATTTT
NA	TRBV19	TRBD2	TRBJ2-3	CASSNSGAPTDTQYF	TGTGCCAGTAGTAATAGCGGGGCCCCCACAGATACGCAGTATTTT
NA	TRBV6-1	NA	TRBJ1-4	CASSGGRHEKLFF	TGTGCCAGCAGTGGGGGCAGGCATGAAAAACTGTTTTTT
NA	TRBV7-2	TRBD1	TRBJ2-2	CASSLGQGTGELFF	TGTGCCAGCAGCCTGGGACAGGGCACCGGGGAGCTGTTTTTT
NA	TRBV28	NA	TRBJ1-5	CASSLFRVGAQHF	TGTGCCAGCAGTTTATTCAGGGTCGGGGCCCAGCATTTT
NA	TRBV4-1	TRBD1	TRBJ1-2	CASGSTGHGYGYTF	TGCGCCAGCGGATCGACAGGGCATGGATATGGCTACACCTTC
NA	TRBV6-5	NA	TRBJ2-7	CASSLTGASYEQYF	TGTGCCAGCAGCTTGACAGGAGCCTCCTACGAGCAGTACTTC
NA	TRBV4-2	NA	TRBJ2-2	CATRSREGGGTGELFF	TGTGCCACCAGGTCGAGGGAGGGAGGGGGCACCGGGGAGCTGTTTTTT
NA	TRBV28	NA	TRBJ2-7	CASSLGAYEQYF	TGTGCCAGCAGTTTGGGAGCCTACGAGCAGTACTTC
NA	TRBV4-1	TRBD2	TRBJ2-7	CASSQGLAGATSQYF	TGCGCCAGCAGCCAAGGACTAGCGGGGGCAACGTCGCAGTACTTC
NA	TRBV2	NA	TRBJ2-6	CASRLTRDPSGANVLTF	TGTGCCAGCAGGTTGACTAGGGACCCCTCTGGGGCCAACGTCCTGACTTTC
once	TRBV10-3	TRBD1	TRBJ2-2	CAISESGQGVTGELFF	TGTGCCATCAGTGAGTCAGGACAGGGGGTAACCGGGGAGCTGTTTTTT
NA	TRBV4-2	NA	TRBJ2-1	CASSQDRALYGNEQFF	TGTGCCAGCAGCCAAGATCGGGCATTATACGGGAATGAGCAGTTCTTC
NA	TRBV2	NA	TRBJ1-1	CASRVDRDTEAFF	TGTGCCAGCAGGGTAGACAGAGACACTGAAGCTTTCTTT
NA	TRBV7-8	NA	TRBJ1-4	CASSLATGKGKLFF	TGTGCCAGCAGCTTAGCGACAGGAAAGGGAAAACTGTTTTTT
NA	TRBV19	TRBD2	TRBJ2-1	CASSRLAEYNEQFF	TGTGCCAGTAGTAGACTAGCGGAGTACAATGAGCAGTTCTTC
NA	TRBV5-4	NA	TRBJ1-2	CASSLDGGFYGYTF	TGTGCCAGCAGCTTGGATGGGGGATTCTATGGCTACACCTTC
once	TRBV19	NA	TRBJ2-3	CASRKPSTDTQYF	TGTGCCAGTAGAAAACCTAGCACAGATACGCAGTATTTT
NA	TRBV30	TRBD2	TRBJ2-7	CAWSTGGGREQYF	TGTGCCTGGAGCACCGGGGGGGGCCGGGAGCAGTACTTC
NA	TRBV18	NA	TRBJ2-3	CASSPGTDTQYF	TGTGCCAGCTCACCTGGTACAGATACGCAGTATTTT
NA	TRBV2	NA	TRBJ1-1	CASRVSGAGNTEAFF	TGTGCCAGCAGGGTCTCGGGGGCTGGGAACACTGAAGCTTTCTTT
NA	TRBV6-5	TRBD2	TRBJ2-1	CASSYQTSGRRYEQFF	TGTGCCAGCAGTTACCAGACTAGCGGGAGGCGGTATGAGCAGTTCTTC
NA	TRBV19	TRBD1	TRBJ1-5	CASSPLTGRVGNQPQHF	TGTGCCAGTAGTCCCCTGACAGGGCGAGTCGGCAATCAGCCCCAGCATTTT
once	TRBV5-1	TRBD2	TRBJ2-3	CASSLSGGTDTQYF	TGCGCCAGCAGCTTGAGCGGGGGCACAGATACGCAGTATTTT
NA	TRBV18	NA	TRBJ2-7	CASSPQGGGYEQYF	TGTGCCAGCTCACCACAGGGTGGTGGCTACGAGCAGTACTTC
few	TRBV19	NA	TRBJ2-4	CASQPRALVGNIQYF	TGTGCCAGCCAACCCAGGGCCCTGGTGGGAAACATTCAGTACTTC
NA	TRBV7-2	TRBD2	TRBJ2-1	CASSSRGGLVDEQFF	TGTGCCAGCAGCTCTCGGGGGGGCCTAGTCGATGAGCAGTTCTTC
NA	TRBV18	NA	TRBJ2-1	CASSPVGSSYNEQFF	TGTGCCAGCTCACCAGTGGGGAGCTCCTACAATGAGCAGTTCTTC
NA	TRBV5-1	NA	TRBJ1-1	CASSLNVGNTEAFF	TGCGCCAGCAGCTTAAATGTGGGGAACACTGAAGCTTTCTTT
NA	TRBV11-2	NA	TRBJ1-1	CASSFSRQNTEAFF	TGTGCCAGCAGCTTTTCGCGGCAAAACACTGAAGCTTTCTTT
NA	TRBV4-3	TRBD1	TRBJ2-4	CASSQRDRGGNIQYF	TGCGCCAGCAGCCAACGGGACAGGGGAGGAAACATTCAGTACTTC